The clone carrying this T cell receptor beta chain was found a few times. What it recognizes is unknown. The data were taken from a study of post-analysis software for immune sequencing data. The wider study: Relapsing-remitting, secondary progressive and progressive-relapsing courses of multiple sclerosis were included. Findings and limits, study-wide: A significant reduction in normalized Chao1 diversity was observed in multiple sclerosis patients versus controls. Batch-matched samples strongly co-clustered by F measure. When patients were compared with controls, four or five TRBV segments were more frequent, TRBV5-6, TRBV5-1 and TRBV20-1 among them.

TCR beta cDNA libraries included unique molecular identifiers. TCRdb fed the PCR reads into MiXCR, producing one record per CDR3 protein. The sample contains roughly 540,000 distinct CDR3 sequences, around 34% of which appear only once. This CDR3 comprises 13 residues. CDR1 and CDR2 from the germline V gene are MNHNS and SASEGT. The chain combines TRBV6-1 with TRBJ2-5, with a tentative D call TRBD2 (5 bases). The J call could be wrong; TRBJ2-7 is a better fit for the DNA end. The sequence was collected from a girl younger than 18 with multiple sclerosis. What was sequenced was blood. The CDR3 DNA sequence: TGTGCCAGCACGATCCGGGGTCCCTACGAGCAGTACTTC. This encodes CASTIRGPYEQYF.